This entry is about one TCR beta chain. Its specific antigen is unknown. Nothing much larger sits one base from this clone, and base qualities are not available. Trimming costs V 3 bases and J 4 bases, and their ends lie 21 bases apart. The CDR3 goes from the cysteine to the phenylalanine over 17 residues. Just CDR3 DNA is preserved here, 51 bases in frame from base 1. In the germline V gene, CDR1 corresponds to SNHLY and CDR2 to FYNNEI. This entry belongs to a study of blood T cell repertoires in COVID-19 (TCRdb year 2020). Some background on the complete study: Samples from collaborators originated in the United States, Italy and Spain and spanned both the acute and convalescent phases of COVID-19. The material from the prospective study consisted of cDNA or gDNA derived from T cells, B-cell-depleted T cells, or PBMCs. Subjects who had been exposed to COVID-19, were actively infected with it, or had recovered from it provided the deeply sampled blood TCRbeta repertoires that made up the dataset. The repertoires were released in a freely available public database intended as a resource for research on the immune response to SARS-CoV-2. Samples came from the ongoing ImmuneRACE study (first 160 participants) plus 1,254 subjects from 6 global collaborators. A de-identified subject ID, COVID-19 status, age in years and sex were almost always included in the sample metadata. Where available, HLA class I and class II types were taken from metadata supplied by the sample provider and were not determined by assay-based typing. Results the study describes overall, beyond this receptor: Clinical and demographic metadata were provided uncurated, with the amount varying by source and participant.

TCRbeta CDR3 regions were amplified from genomic DNA by means of the immunoSEQ Assay, a bias-controlled multiplex PCR. Per the authors' processing: Nucleated cell counts per sample were estimated from amplification of reference gene primers within the assay. To quantify the absolute abundance of each unique TCRbeta CDR3 rearrangement, sequence reads were collapsed and filtered. For each sample, productive Simpson clonality was calculated by taking the square root of Simpson's diversity index across productive rearrangements. The table was pulled from immuneACCESS by TCRdb, which kept in-frame rearrangements only. Such tables lose some clones; where checked, under half of the loss comes from unresolved V genes, and the rest has no known cause. That table is the source of V, J and clone size, and D and trimming were worked out from the DNA. This sample has about 68,000 clones in its table, and about 80% of those were observed once. The biggest ten clones account for roughly 21% of the sample.

Each collaborating institution followed its own protocols to collect whole blood in K2EDTA tubes. For TCRbeta analysis, collaborators shipped samples in one of three forms: frozen whole blood, isolated PBMCs, or DNA extracted from either of those sample types. This sequence was found in a human donor in a cohort sampled during active COVID-19. Material for sequencing was peripheral blood. The sequence is built from TRBV2 and TRBJ1-2; TRBD1 is possibly the D segment (5 matching bases). The DNA sequence reads TGTGCCAGCAGTGAGGAGCGACCTCAGGGTTTAGGCTATGGCTACACCTTC. It codes for CASSEERPQGLGYGYTF.